This T cell receptor beta chain is drawn from a study of CD8+ T cells in alopecia areata. Across the whole study: Patients in the treated group were given tofacitinib by mouth, 5 to 10 mg twice a day.

Remarks on this clone: Its antigen is not identified.

Reverse transcribed after extraction, RNA yielded cDNA as the sequencing template. Assay used: immunoSEQ multiplex PCR; TCRdb lists only in-frame clones, some missing. The data show about 130,000 clones, roughly 54% seen once. This CDR3 is built from 13 residues. In germline, CDR1 is SNHLY, CDR2 FYNNEI. Trimming pared 8 bases from V and 2 bases from J, leaving 12 bases between. Overall study results and limits: There were also resident alphabeta T cells of normal skin sequenced in scalp samples. Mice showed TCR sharing more clearly than patients did, possibly owing to HLA.

Sorting of PBMCs yielded the CD4+ and CD8+ T cells. The receptor was isolated from a human donor with alopecia areata. The chain joins TRBV2 to TRBJ1-2; tentative D call: TRBD1 (5 bases). Sample: CD4+ T cells sorted from blood, taken at week 0. The CDR3 reads CASQGDGNYGYTF. The CDR3, as DNA: TGTGCCAGCCAAGGGGACGGCAACTATGGCTACACCTTC.